This note documents a single T cell receptor beta chain sequence. The antigen is undetermined. The data are from a study of blood T cells in healthy people across ages. The second PCR ran roughly 7 to 12 cycles with a sample-barcoded 5' primer and J-beta primers. Researchers report that each sample yielded at least 3 million CDR3-containing paired-end reads. One entry per CDR3 protein, called by TCRdb with MiXCR from the 5' RACE reads. Here the sample spans around 1.7 million distinct CDR3 sequences, about 30% being singletons. Notes on the study in general: Naive T cell percentage by flow cytometry tracked strongly with beta diversity. While age rose, TCR beta diversity per million T cells dropped in a roughly linear way.

The CDR3 length is 15 residues. From germline, CDR1 is SGHRS and CDR2 YFSETQ. The sequenced material came from blood. This sequence was found in a woman aged 25 to 39 in good health. V gene TRBV5-1 combines with J gene TRBJ2-5; 11 nucleotides line up with TRBD2. The J call may be incorrect, as the DNA end agrees better with TRBJ2-1. CDR3 DNA: TGCGCCAGCAGCAATTACCTAGCGGGGGGAGAGACCCAGTTCTTC. Its protein product is CASSNYLAGGETQFF.